This record looks at one T cell receptor (beta chain) sequence and its context. The data belong to a study of control samples from healthy donors and cancer patients. The CDR3 is 13 residues long. Trimming removed 5 bases from V and 4 bases from J, with 11 bases in between. CDR1 and CDR2 (germline): PRHDT, FYEKMQ (reference sequence). The assay was immunoSEQ multiplex PCR, and TCRdb's table has in-frame clones only and misses some. The sample gives roughly 170,000 clones, roughly 94% of which show up once; 1.1% to 1.5% is in the top ten. The TCR originated in a woman aged 18 to 35 in good health. The sample consisted of blood. V is TRBV13 and J is TRBJ1-1; D gene unclear. The CDR3 sequence is CASSPSLGTEAFF. The CDR3 DNA reads TGTGCCAGCAGCCCATCTTTGGGCACTGAAGCTTTCTTT.